This entry is about one T cell receptor beta chain. Germline and junction disagree at one end, which may indicate a read error. This sample is part of a study of long-term antiretroviral therapy in people with HIV. About 1-10 million cryopreserved PBMC were held in samples before DNA extraction. Samples were assayed with immunoSEQ v3.0 at survey level. The repertoire was sequenced with immunoSEQ multiplex PCR; TCRdb's copy has only in-frame clones and lacks some. The data contain about 20,000 clones, roughly 80% of them singletons. Germline assignment: CDR1 SGHRS and CDR2 YFSETQ. The CDR3 contains 15 residues.

The starting material was unsorted PBMCs, obtained 0.6 years after starting antiretroviral therapy. The TCR was taken from a woman aged 18 to 35 with HIV. The gene calls are TRBV5-1 and TRBJ1-4; TRBD1 matches 7 bases. CDR3 loop: CASSWGTEKYEKLFF. The CDR3 DNA is TGTGCCAGCAGCTGGGGGACAGAGAAGTATGAAAAACTGTTTTTT.